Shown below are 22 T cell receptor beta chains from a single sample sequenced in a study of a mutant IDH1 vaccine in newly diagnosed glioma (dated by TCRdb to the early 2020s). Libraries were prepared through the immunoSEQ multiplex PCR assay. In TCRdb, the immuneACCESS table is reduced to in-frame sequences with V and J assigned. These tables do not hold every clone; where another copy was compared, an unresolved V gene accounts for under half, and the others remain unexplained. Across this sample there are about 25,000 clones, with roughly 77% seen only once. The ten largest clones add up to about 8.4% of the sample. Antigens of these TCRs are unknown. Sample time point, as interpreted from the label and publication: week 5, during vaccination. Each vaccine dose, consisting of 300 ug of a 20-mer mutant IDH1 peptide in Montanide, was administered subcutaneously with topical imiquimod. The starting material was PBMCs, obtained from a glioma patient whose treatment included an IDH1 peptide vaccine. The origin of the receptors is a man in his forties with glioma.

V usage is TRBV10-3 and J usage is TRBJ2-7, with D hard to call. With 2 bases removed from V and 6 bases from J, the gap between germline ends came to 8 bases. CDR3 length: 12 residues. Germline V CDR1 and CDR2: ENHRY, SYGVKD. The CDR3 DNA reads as TGTGCCATCAGTGAGGGAGTTCGCGAGCAGTACGTC. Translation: CAISEGVREQYV.

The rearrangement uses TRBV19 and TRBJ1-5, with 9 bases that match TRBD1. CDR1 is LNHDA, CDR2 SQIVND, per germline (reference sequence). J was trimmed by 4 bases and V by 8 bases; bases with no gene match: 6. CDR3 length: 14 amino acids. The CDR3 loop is CASLTGTGNQPQHF. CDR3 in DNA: TGTGCCAGTTTAACCGGGACAGGGAATCAGCCCCAGCATTTT. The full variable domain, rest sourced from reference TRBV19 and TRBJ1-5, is DGGITQSPKYLFRKEGQNVTLSCEQNLNHDAMYWYRQDPGQGLRLIYYSQIVNDFQKGDIAEGYSVSREKKESFPLTVTSAQKNPTAFYLCASLTGTGNQPQHFGDGTRLSIL.

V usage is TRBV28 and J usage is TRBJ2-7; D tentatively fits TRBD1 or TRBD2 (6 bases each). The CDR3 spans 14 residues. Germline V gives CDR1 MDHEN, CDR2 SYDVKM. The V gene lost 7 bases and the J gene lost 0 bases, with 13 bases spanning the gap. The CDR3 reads CASTTRGDSYEQYV. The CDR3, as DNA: TGTGCCAGCACCACGAGGGGGGACTCCTACGAGCAGTACGTC.

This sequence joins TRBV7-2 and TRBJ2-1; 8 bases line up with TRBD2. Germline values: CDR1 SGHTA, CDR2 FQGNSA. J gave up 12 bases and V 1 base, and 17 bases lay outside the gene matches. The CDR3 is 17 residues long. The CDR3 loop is CASSLGPLELAAGGQFF. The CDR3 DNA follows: TGTGCCAGCAGCTTAGGGCCCCTTGAACTAGCGGCAGGTGGGCAGTTCTTC. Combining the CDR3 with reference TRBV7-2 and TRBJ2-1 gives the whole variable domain GAGVSQSPSNKVTEKGKDVELRCDPISGHTALYWYRQSLGQGLEFLIYFQGNSAPDKSGLPSDRFSAERTGGSVSTLTIQRTQQEDSAVYLCASSLGPLELAAGGQFFGPGTRLTVL.

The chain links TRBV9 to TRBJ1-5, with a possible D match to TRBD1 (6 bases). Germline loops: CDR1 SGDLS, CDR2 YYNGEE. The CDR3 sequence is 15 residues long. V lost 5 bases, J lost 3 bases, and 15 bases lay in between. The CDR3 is CASSPGGATNQPQHF. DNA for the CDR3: TGTGCCAGCAGTCCCGGGGGGGCTACCAATCAGCCCCAGCATTTT.

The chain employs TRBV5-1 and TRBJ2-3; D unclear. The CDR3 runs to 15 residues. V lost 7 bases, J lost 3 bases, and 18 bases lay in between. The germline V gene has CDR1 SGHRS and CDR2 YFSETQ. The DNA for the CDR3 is TGCGCCAGCTACTTGACTCCGGTCGCGACAGATACGCAGTATTTT. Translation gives CASYLTPVATDTQYF.

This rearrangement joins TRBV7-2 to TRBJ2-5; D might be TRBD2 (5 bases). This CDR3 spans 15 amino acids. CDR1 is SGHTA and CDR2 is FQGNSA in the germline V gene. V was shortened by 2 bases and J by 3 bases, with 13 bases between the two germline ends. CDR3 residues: CASSLSPGREETQYF. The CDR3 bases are TGTGCCAGCAGCTTATCTCCCGGGCGGGAAGAGACCCAGTACTTC.

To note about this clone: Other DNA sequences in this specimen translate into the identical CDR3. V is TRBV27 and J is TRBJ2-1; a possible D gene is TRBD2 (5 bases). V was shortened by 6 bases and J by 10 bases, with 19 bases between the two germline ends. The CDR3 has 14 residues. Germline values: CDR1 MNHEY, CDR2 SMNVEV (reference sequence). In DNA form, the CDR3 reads TGTGCCAGCAGCTCCCTCACGGGCGGGTTAGAGCAGTTCTTC. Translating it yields CASSSLTGGLEQFF.

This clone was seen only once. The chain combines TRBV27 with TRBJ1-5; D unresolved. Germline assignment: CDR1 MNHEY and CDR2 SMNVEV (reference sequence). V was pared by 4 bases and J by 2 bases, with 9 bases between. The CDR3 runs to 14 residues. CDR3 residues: CASSSRMGNQPQHF. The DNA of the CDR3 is TGTGCCAGCAGTTCCAGAATGGGCAATCAGCCCCAGCATTTT.

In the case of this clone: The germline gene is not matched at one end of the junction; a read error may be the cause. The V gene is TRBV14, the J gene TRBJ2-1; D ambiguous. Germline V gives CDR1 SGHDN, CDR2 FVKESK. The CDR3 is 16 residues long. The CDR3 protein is CASRQDVGSPHNEQFF. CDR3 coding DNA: TGTGCCAGCAGGCAAGATGTAGGTTCCCCCCACAATGAGCAGTTCTTC.

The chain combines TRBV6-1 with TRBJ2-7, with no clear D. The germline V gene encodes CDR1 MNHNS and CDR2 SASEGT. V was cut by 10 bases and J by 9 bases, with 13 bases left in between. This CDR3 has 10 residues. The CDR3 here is CATTHPLQYF. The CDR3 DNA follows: TGTGCCACCACCCATCCCTTGCAGTACTTC.

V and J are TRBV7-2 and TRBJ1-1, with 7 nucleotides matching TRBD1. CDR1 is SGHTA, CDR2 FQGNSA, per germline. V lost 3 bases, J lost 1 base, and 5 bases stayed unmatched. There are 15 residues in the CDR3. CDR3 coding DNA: TGTGCCAGCAGCTTTACCGGGACAGCGAACACTGAAGCTTTCTTT. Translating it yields CASSFTGTANTEAFF. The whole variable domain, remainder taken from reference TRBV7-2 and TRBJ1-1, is GAGVSQSPSNKVTEKGKDVELRCDPISGHTALYWYRQSLGQGLEFLIYFQGNSAPDKSGLPSDRFSAERTGGSVSTLTIQRTQQEDSAVYLCASSFTGTANTEAFFGQGTRLTVV.

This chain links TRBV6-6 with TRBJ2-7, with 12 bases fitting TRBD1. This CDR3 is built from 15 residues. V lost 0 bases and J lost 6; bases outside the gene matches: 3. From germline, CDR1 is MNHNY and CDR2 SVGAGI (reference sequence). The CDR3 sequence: CASSYSGQGASEQYF. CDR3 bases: TGTGCCAGCAGTTACTCGGGACAGGGGGCCTCCGAGCAGTACTTC.

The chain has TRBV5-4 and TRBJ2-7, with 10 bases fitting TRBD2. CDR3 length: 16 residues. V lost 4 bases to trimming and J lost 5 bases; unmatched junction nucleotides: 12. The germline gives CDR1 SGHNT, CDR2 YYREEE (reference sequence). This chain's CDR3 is CASSERTSGALNEQYF. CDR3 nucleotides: TGTGCCAGCAGCGAACGAACTAGCGGGGCCCTCAACGAGCAGTACTTC.

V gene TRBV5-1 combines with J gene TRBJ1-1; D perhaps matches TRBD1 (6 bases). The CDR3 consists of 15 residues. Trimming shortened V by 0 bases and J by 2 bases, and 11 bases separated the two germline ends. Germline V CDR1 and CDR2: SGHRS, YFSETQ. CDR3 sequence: CASSLAGVRNTEAFF. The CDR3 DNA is TGCGCCAGCAGCTTGGCAGGGGTCAGAAACACTGAAGCTTTCTTT. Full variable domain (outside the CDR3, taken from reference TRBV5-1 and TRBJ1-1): KAGVTQTPRYLIKTRGQQVTLSCSPISGHRSVSWYQQTPGQGLQFLFEYFSETQRNKGNFPGRFSGRQFSNSRSEMNVSTLELGDSALYLCASSLAGVRNTEAFFGQGTRLTVV.

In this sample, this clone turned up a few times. CDR3 in amino acids: CASSLGTTGYF. Here the CDR3 DNA reads TGTGCCAGCAGCCTAGGGACTACGGGGTACTTC. This chain links TRBV2 with TRBJ2-5, with 7 positions matching TRBD2. J lost 13 bases, V lost 6 bases, and 8 bases had no gene match. CDR1 is SNHLY and CDR2 is FYNNEI in the germline V gene. The CDR3 has 11 amino acids.

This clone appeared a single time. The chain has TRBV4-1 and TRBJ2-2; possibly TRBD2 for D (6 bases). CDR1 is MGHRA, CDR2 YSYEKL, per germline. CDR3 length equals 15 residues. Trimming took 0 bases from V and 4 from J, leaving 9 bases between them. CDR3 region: CASSQDGGLTGELFF. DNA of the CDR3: TGCGCCAGCAGCCAAGATGGAGGGCTCACCGGGGAGCTGTTTTTT.

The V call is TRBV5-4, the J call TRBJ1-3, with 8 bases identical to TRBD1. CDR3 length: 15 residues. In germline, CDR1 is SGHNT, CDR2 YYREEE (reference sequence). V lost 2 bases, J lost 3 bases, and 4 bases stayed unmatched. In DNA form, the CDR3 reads TGTGCCAGCAGCTTACAGGGGGTTGGTGGAAACACCATATATTTT. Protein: CASSLQGVGGNTIYF.

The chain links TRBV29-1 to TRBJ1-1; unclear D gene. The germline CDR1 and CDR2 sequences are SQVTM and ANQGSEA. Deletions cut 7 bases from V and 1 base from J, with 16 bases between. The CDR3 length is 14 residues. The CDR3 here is CSAETLNKNTEAFF. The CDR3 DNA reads TGCAGCGCCGAGACCCTAAACAAGAACACTGAAGCTTTCTTT.

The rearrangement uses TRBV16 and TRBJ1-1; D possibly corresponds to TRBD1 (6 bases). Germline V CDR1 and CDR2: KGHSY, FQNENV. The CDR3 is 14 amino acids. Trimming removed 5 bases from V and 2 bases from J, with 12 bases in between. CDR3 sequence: CASSTGIPNTEAFF. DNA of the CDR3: TGTGCCAGCAGCACAGGGATCCCAAACACTGAAGCTTTCTTT.

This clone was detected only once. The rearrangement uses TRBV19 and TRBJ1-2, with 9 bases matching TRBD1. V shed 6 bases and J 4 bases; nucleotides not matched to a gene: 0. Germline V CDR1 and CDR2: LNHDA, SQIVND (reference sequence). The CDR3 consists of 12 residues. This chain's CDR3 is CASRQGAYGYTF. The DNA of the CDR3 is TGTGCCAGTAGACAGGGGGCCTATGGCTACACCTTC.

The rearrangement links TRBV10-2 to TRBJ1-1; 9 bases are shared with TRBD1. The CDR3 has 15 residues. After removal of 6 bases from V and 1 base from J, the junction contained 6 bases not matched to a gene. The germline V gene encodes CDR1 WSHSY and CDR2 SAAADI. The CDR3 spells CASSETGGKNTEAFF. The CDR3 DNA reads TGCGCCAGCAGCGAGACAGGGGGGAAGAACACTGAAGCTTTCTTT.